The sequence of this TCR beta chain was determined in a study of T-cell memory formation after mild COVID-19. Study-level information: Each donor largely had its own TCR clusters.

The CDR3 consists of 13 residues. Trimming cost V 2 bases and J 4 bases, with 10 bases left between them. Germline CDR1 GTSNPN, CDR2 SVGIG (reference sequence). Barcoded TCR alpha and TCR beta cDNA libraries with UMIs came from 5'RACE using constant-segment primers. TCRdb recomputed calls from the 5' RACE reads with MiXCR, one row per CDR3 protein. The top ten hold about 12% of the sample, which has hundreds of thousands of distinct CDR3 sequences, more than 15% seen once. Whole-study results and caveats: Cross-reactive memory appears to have joined, as suggested by some responding clones showing up in pre-infection memory. CD4+ contracting clones were found mainly in CM and EM, and CD8+ ones in EMRA.

As concerns this clonotype: The antigen is not known.

Sequencing was performed on PBMCs or a T cell subset sorted from them (not recorded which). The receptor was derived from an adult woman who had mild COVID-19 (a few samples of this study predate the infection). Cell type and time point are not known. The chain is built from TRBV30 and TRBJ2-3; D is possibly TRBD1 (5 bases). This chain's CDR3 is CAWSFQGADTQYF. Written as DNA, the CDR3 is TGTGCCTGGAGTTTCCAGGGCGCAGATACGCAGTATTTT.